The 16 T cell receptor beta chains presented below share a single source sample, sequenced in a study of blood T cell repertoires in COVID-19. Sequencing was performed with immunoSEQ multiplex PCR; in TCRdb, only in-frame clones are kept and a portion is missing. The sample shows about 500,000 clones, roughly nine tenths of them seen only once. Sequenced sample: peripheral blood. These receptors came from a man aged 18 to 30 with COVID-19, enrolled during active disease.

CDR3 coding DNA: TGTGCCAGCTCACGGGGACTAGCGGGAGCGAACACCGGGGAGCTGTTTTTT. It encodes CASSRGLAGANTGELFF. J is TRBJ2-2 and V is TRBV18, with 14 bases matching TRBD2. CDR1 is KGHSH and CDR2 is LQKENI in the germline V gene. Trimming removed 4 bases from V and 0 bases from J; junction bases left unmatched: 1. The CDR3 is 17 amino acids. The full variable domain, rest sourced from reference TRBV18 and TRBJ2-2, is NAGVMQNPRHLVRRRGQEARLRCSPMKGHSHVYWYRQLPEEGLKFMVYLQKENIIDESGMPKERFSAEFPKEGPSILRIQQVVRGDSAAYFCASSRGLAGANTGELFFGEGSRLTVL.

The rearrangement joins TRBV14 to TRBJ2-7; D ambiguous. The length of the CDR3 is 12 residues. Trimming shortened V by 3 bases and J by 4 bases, and 7 bases separated the two germline ends. CDR1 SGHDN and CDR2 FVKESK come from the germline V gene. The CDR3, as DNA: TGTGCCAGCAGCCATTCGCGGTACGAGCAGTACTTC. This gives the protein CASSHSRYEQYF.

The chain recombines TRBV19 with TRBJ1-2; maybe TRBD1 (5 bases). The CDR3 covers 16 residues. V lost 5 bases, J lost 0 bases, and 16 bases lay in between. CDR1 and CDR2 (germline): LNHDA, SQIVND (reference sequence). CDR3 sequence reads: CASSSGAQVSNYGYTF. The DNA of the CDR3 is TGTGCCAGTAGTTCTGGTGCACAGGTTTCTAACTATGGCTACACCTTC.

The V call is TRBV18, the J call TRBJ1-5; D call uncertain. The CDR3 has 13 residues. Germline V gene lookup returns CDR1 KGHSH and CDR2 LQKENI. V was pared by 3 bases and J by 10 bases, with 13 bases between. The CDR3 DNA sequence: TGTGCCAGCTCACCCGGAGAGCCTCTTCCCCAGCATTTT. It specifies CASSPGEPLPQHF.

This chain joins TRBV2 and TRBJ1-1; tentative D call: TRBD1 (6 bases). This CDR3 contains 12 residues. V shed 7 bases and J shed 6 bases, with 12 bases lying between them. The germline V gene has CDR1 SNHLY and CDR2 FYNNEI. CDR3 loop: CASTVQGPEAFF. The CDR3 nucleotides are TGTGCCAGCACCGTACAGGGCCCTGAAGCTTTCTTT.

The chain joins TRBV6-5 to TRBJ1-2; 9 bases agree with TRBD1. Germline V lookup: CDR1 MNHEY, CDR2 SVGAGI. V trimming: 0 bases; J trimming: 7 bases; junction bases outside the gene matches: 6. This CDR3 has 15 amino acids. DNA of the CDR3: TGTGCCAGCAGTTACTCCGGGACAGGGCATGGTGGCTACACCTTC. Its translation: CASSYSGTGHGGYTF.

The sample holds one count of this clone. This rearrangement joins TRBV7-9 to TRBJ2-3; 9 nucleotides align to TRBD1. Trimming at V came to 5 bases and at J to 4 bases, leaving 22 bases not matched to a gene. The germline gives CDR1 SEHNR, CDR2 FQNEAQ (reference sequence). This CDR3 contains 20 residues. CDR3 bases: TGTGCCAGCAGCAACAGGGCCCCTAAACCGGGACAGGGTTTGGCAGATACGCAGTATTTT. Its protein is CASSNRAPKPGQGLADTQYF.

The rearrangement uses TRBV15 and TRBJ2-5; weak D call: TRBD1 (6 bases). The germline V gene encodes CDR1 LNHNV and CDR2 YYDKDF (reference sequence). The CDR3 extends over 13 amino acids. Trimming pared 3 bases from V and 2 bases from J, leaving 7 bases between. The CDR3 DNA reads TGTGCCACCAGCAGGGACAGACAAGAGACCCAGTACTTC. Protein sequence: CATSRDRQETQYF.

The chain couples TRBV9 to TRBJ2-7, with D hard to call. CDR3 length: 14 residues. V lost 0 bases, J lost 5 bases, and 12 bases lay in between. Looked up from germline, CDR1 is SGDLS and CDR2 is YYNGEE. The CDR3: CASSVEASQNEQYF. CDR3 coding DNA: TGTGCCAGCAGCGTAGAGGCTAGTCAAAACGAGCAGTACTTC.

This clone was detected once. The rearrangement joins TRBV6-5 to TRBJ2-6, with D perhaps TRBD1 (6 bases). The germline V and J ends were trimmed by 5 bases and 1 base, with 6 bases remaining between them. Germline lookup yields CDR1 MNHEY and CDR2 SVGAGI. This CDR3 comprises 14 residues. DNA for the CDR3: TGTGCCAGCAGTACAGGGTCTGGGGCCAACGTCCTGACTTTC. It translates to CASSTGSGANVLTF.

The V and J genes are TRBV11-2 and TRBJ2-1, with 9 bases fitting TRBD2. The CDR3 is 18 amino acids. The V and J ends lost 2 bases and 2 bases, in that order; junction bases with no gene match: 10. Per the germline V gene, CDR1 is SGHAT and CDR2 is FQNNGV. The CDR3 reads CASSLMPSGTVAYNEQFF. DNA of the CDR3: TGTGCCAGCAGCTTAATGCCTAGCGGGACTGTTGCCTACAATGAGCAGTTCTTC.

V and J are TRBV9 and TRBJ2-3; perhaps TRBD2 as D (6 bases). Per the germline V gene, CDR1 is SGDLS and CDR2 is YYNGEE. Trimming left V 0 bases short and J 5 bases short, with 13 bases between. This CDR3 region has 15 residues. The CDR3 DNA follows: TGTGCCAGCAGCGTAGTCGGGGGAGTAGTAGATACGCAGTATTTT. It is translated as CASSVVGGVVDTQYF.

V is TRBV5-5 and J is TRBJ2-7; no reliable D call. Germline lookup yields CDR1 SGHKS and CDR2 YYEKEE (reference sequence). Between the trimmed V and J ends, which lost 0 bases and 2 bases, there was a span of 6 bases. CDR3 size: 13 residues. Here the CDR3 reads CASSLGPTYEQYF. The CDR3 DNA sequence: TGTGCCAGCAGCTTGGGGCCGACCTACGAGCAGTACTTC.

This chain joins TRBV19 and TRBJ1-5; D is possibly TRBD1 (6 bases). V shed 6 bases and J shed 0 bases, with 12 bases lying between them. The CDR3 is 15 residues long. Germline CDR1 is LNHDA and CDR2 is SQIVND (reference sequence). The CDR3 DNA reads TGTGCCAGTAGGTACTACAGGGATAGCAATCAGCCCCAGCATTTT. Protein sequence: CASRYYRDSNQPQHF.

This clone came up once. This chain joins TRBV5-3 and TRBJ2-2; 7 nucleotides line up with TRBD1. TRBV5-3 is given ORF status, its function remaining uncertain. J was trimmed by 2 bases and V by 3 bases; bases with no gene match: 4. CDR3 length equals 15 residues. The CDR3 spells CARSWTGVNTGELFF. Here the CDR3 DNA reads TGTGCCAGAAGCTGGACAGGAGTCAACACCGGGGAGCTGTTTTTT.

This clone was seen just once. The rearrangement links TRBV7-9 to TRBJ2-7; 13 bases match TRBD2. This CDR3 contains 16 residues. The V segment lost 4 bases and the J segment 1 base; nucleotides outside the gene matches: 4. In germline, CDR1 is SEHNR, CDR2 FQNEAQ (reference sequence). CDR3 sequence reads: CASSSGLAGPSYEQYF. Written as DNA, the CDR3 is TGTGCCAGCAGCTCGGGACTAGCGGGGCCATCCTACGAGCAGTACTTC.